The entry that follows covers one T cell receptor beta chain sequence. Its antigen specificity is not known. Per-base quality was not reported, and no clone a single base away is much larger than it. Between the V and J ends, shortened by 6 bases and 3 bases respectively, the junction contains 14 bases. According to the germline V gene (reference sequence), CDR1 reads SEHNR and CDR2 reads FQNEAQ. The CDR3 sequence holds 15 residues, the cysteine and phenylalanine included. The entry retains the CDR3 DNA only, 45 bases that are in frame from base 1. The data belong to a study of pediatric ulcerative colitis (dated by TCRdb to between 2018 and 2021). Broadly, across the study: Pancolitis was present in roughly seven ulcerative colitis patients and left-sided colitis in two, and histology consistent with ulcerative colitis was found in all of these patients. From 8 to 10 newly diagnosed, treatment-naive pediatric ulcerative colitis patients and four non-IBD control children, paired blood and rectal samples were collected. Using the Pediatric Ulcerative Colitis Activity Index, two patients were classed as having mild disease, four as having moderate disease and three as having acute severe colitis.

Through the immunoSEQ TRB Survey service, multiplex V and J primers were used to amplify rearranged CDR3 beta regions from genomic DNA. Survey-level sequencing depth of up to 500,000 reads per sample was used to keep depth equal across samples. Libraries were purified, pooled and sequenced on Illumina technology. From the authors' description of their analysis: Productive clonality, sample overlap, pairwise scatters, CDR3 beta length, V/D/J gene usage and productiveness were assessed with immunoSEQ online tools. Calculated diversity was defined as the number of unique rearrangements divided by total templates times 100, and Shannon and Simpson indices were additionally computed. For principal component analysis, Z-score normalized data were analyzed with the R prcomp function and the ggbiplot package. Morisita's index was used to quantify the clonal overlap between blood and rectum within each subject. The table was pulled from immuneACCESS by TCRdb, which kept in-frame rearrangements only. Such tables lose some clones; where checked, under half of the loss comes from unresolved V genes, and the rest has no known cause. The V and J calls and clone size were taken over from that table, and D and trimming were inferred from the DNA. The sample yields 59,000 or so clones; 77% were counted once. The ten largest clones take up around 4.9% of the sample.

Before the diagnostic colonoscopy, none of the ulcerative colitis patients had been given any immunosuppressive medication. Blood was sampled at the same time as the colonoscopy. The Wizard kit (Promega) was used to extract genomic DNA from blood and intestinal samples. Study-level results and caveats: Repertoires were derived from total lymphocyte DNA, so rare subsets such as regulatory T cells may have patterns not reflected. For technical reasons, substantially fewer templates were yielded by the blood samples of two patients, and these blood samples were excluded from blood-rectal overlap analysis. Features of the rectal repertoire distinguished controls, mild-moderate colitis patients and acute severe colitis patients, and in acute severe colitis rectal diversity was lower because of clonal expansions. A couple of rectal CDR3 clonotypes turned up in every ulcerative colitis patient but in none of the controls. Significantly higher autologous blood-rectal clonal overlap was found in ulcerative colitis patients than in controls, which suggested increased T cell trafficking to inflamed tissue. With only four individuals, the healthy control group was small.

Sequenced: blood. Rearrangement joined TRBV7-9 to TRBJ1-4, with the D gene not confidently named. The TCR was taken from a boy younger than 18 with moderate ulcerative colitis. CDR3 reads: CASRRAKKANEKLFF. The sequence in DNA is TGTGCCAGCAGACGGGCTAAAAAAGCTAATGAAAAACTGTTTTTT. Reference TRBV7-9 and TRBJ1-4 genes cover what lies past the CDR3, so the full variable domain is DTGVSQNPRHKITKRGQNVTFRCDPISEHNRLYWYRQTLGQGPEFLTYFQNEAQLEKSRLLSDRFSAERPKGSFSTLEIQRTEQGDSAMYLCASRRAKKANEKLFFGSGTQLSVL.